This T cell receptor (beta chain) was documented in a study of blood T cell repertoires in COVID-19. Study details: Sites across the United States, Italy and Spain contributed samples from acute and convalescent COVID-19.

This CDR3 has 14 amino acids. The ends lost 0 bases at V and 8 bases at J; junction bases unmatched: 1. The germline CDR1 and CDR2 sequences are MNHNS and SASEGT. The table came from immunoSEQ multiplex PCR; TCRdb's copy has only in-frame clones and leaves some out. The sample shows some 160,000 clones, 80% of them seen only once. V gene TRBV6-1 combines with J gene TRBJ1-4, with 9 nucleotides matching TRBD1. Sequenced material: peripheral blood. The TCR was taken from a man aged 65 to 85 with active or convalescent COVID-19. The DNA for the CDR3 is TGTGCCAGCAGTGAAGCCGGGACAGGGGAAAAACTGTTTTTT. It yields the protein CASSEAGTGEKLFF.